These T cell receptor beta chains were read from a single sample in a study of OX40 agonist ivuxolimab in advanced cancers. Measured with immunoSEQ multiplex PCR; TCRdb has only the in-frame clones, and not every one. The sample has some 78,000 clones; almost 95% are singletons. The sample here was CD4+ or CD8+ T cells sorted from blood, taken in a trial of the OX40 agonist ivuxolimab. Every receptor here comes from an adult with an advanced solid tumor such as melanoma, head and neck, liver or kidney cancer. The CDR3 runs from the conserved cysteine through the conserved F or W. Each record gives: D gene, V gene, J gene, clone size, CDR3 DNA, CDR3 protein. D genes are given only for firm matches. Only part of the rows carry a size: once, few, many, or a class if the clone is expanded.

.,TRBV2,TRBJ2-2,.,TGTGCCAGCAGGAAATGGGACACCGCACCCGGGGAGCTGTTTTTT,CASRKWDTAPGELFF
TRBD1,TRBV6-6,TRBJ1-1,.,TGTGCCAGCAGCTGGGACAGGCCTAACACTGAAGCTTTCTTT,CASSWDRPNTEAFF
.,TRBV5-1,TRBJ1-5,.,TGCGCCAGCAGCTTGGGAGAATTTAGCAATCAGCCCCAGCATTTT,CASSLGEFSNQPQHF
TRBD2,TRBV5-6,TRBJ2-7,once,TGTGCCAGCAGCCGCGGGGGGTGGTCCGCCGAGCAGTACTTC,CASSRGGWSAEQYF
.,TRBV7-9,TRBJ1-4,.,TGTGCCAGCAGCATCGCAGGGAGCGTGGAAAAACTGTTTTTT,CASSIAGSVEKLFF
.,TRBV19,TRBJ2-2,.,TGTGCCAGTAGCTCTCTCGAGACCTCCCCCGGGGAGCTGTTTTTT,CASSSLETSPGELFF
TRBD2,TRBV28,TRBJ2-5,.,TGTGCCAGCAGCCTACTAGCGGGCGCTCAAGAGACCCAGTACTTC,CASSLLAGAQETQYF
TRBD1,TRBV5-4,TRBJ2-4,.,TGTGCCAGCAGCCCGTTCCTACAGGGGGCCCGAAACATTCAGTACTTC,CASSPFLQGARNIQYF
TRBD1,TRBV7-9,TRBJ1-1,.,TGTGCCAGCAGTCATCAGACAGGGGGCGTTGGAATGAACACTGAAGCTTTCTTT,CASSHQTGGVGMNTEAFF
.,TRBV5-1,TRBJ1-2,.,TGCGCCAGCAGCTCACCCGAGCCTAACTATGGCTACACCTTC,CASSSPEPNYGYTF
.,TRBV5-6,TRBJ2-4,.,TGTGCCAGCAGCTTGTGGGCATCGGCGGGCATTCAGTACTTC,CASSLWASAGIQYF
TRBD2,TRBV28,TRBJ2-7,.,TGTGCCAGCAGTTTTGCAGGGACTAGCGTGGGCGAGCAGTACTTC,CASSFAGTSVGEQYF
.,TRBV7-6,TRBJ2-3,.,TGTGCCAGCAGCTTAGCCCTATCTTCTAGCACAGATACGCAGTATTTT,CASSLALSSSTDTQYF